The clone carrying this T cell receptor (beta chain) was found many times. The TCRbeta library incorporated unique molecular identifiers. MiXCR, run by TCRdb on the PCR reads, gives a single entry per CDR3 protein. The table records approximately 640,000 distinct CDR3 sequences, 16% of them present only once. The V gene lost 2 bases and the J gene lost 6 bases, with 10 bases spanning the gap. The CDR3 spans 13 residues. The data derive from a study of T-cell reconstitution after alpha-beta-depleted transplantation in children. The source was PBMCs from the stem cell graft donor, collected from the stem cell graft. This clonotype originated in a human donor who donated a stem cell graft to a child with acute myeloid leukemia. The chain joins TRBV12-3 or TRBV12-4 to TRBJ1-1; no firm D call. CDR3 in amino acids: CASSLWLGAEAFF. CDR3 bases: TGTGCCAGCAGTTTATGGTTGGGAGCTGAAGCTTTCTTT.